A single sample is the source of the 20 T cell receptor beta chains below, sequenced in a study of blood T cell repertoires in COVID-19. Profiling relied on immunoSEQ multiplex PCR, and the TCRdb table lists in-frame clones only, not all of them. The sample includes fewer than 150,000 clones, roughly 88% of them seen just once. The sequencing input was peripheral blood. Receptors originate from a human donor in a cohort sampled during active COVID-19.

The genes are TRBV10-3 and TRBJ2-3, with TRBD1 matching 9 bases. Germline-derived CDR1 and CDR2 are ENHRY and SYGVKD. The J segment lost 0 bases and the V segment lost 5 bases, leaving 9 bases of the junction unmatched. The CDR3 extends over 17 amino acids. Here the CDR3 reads CAISTRDRVYSTDTQYF. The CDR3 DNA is TGTGCCATCAGTACTCGGGACAGGGTTTACAGCACAGATACGCAGTATTTT.

Here the CDR3 DNA reads TGTGCCAGCAGCTTAGGACTAGCGGGGGCATGGACGGAGACCCAGTACTTC. Amino acids: CASSLGLAGAWTETQYF. The chain has TRBV11-2 and TRBJ2-5; 12 nucleotides line up with TRBD2. The trim removed 1 base at V and 5 bases at J, leaving 8 bases unmatched. The CDR3 runs 17 residues. Germline V gives CDR1 SGHAT, CDR2 FQNNGV.

The CDR3, as DNA: TGTGCCAGCAGCCTCGGACAGCATACCGGGGAGCTGTTTTTT. Translated, it gives CASSLGQHTGELFF. The V gene is TRBV6-5, the J gene TRBJ2-2; D is perhaps TRBD1 (6 bases). The CDR3 extends over 14 amino acids. Trimming left V 6 bases short and J 5 bases short, with 13 bases between. The germline V gene encodes CDR1 MNHEY and CDR2 SVGAGI.

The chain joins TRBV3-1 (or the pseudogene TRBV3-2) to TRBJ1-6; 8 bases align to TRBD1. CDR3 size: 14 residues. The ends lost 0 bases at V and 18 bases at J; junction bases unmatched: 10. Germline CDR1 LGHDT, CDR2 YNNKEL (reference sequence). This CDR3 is CASSQEGQATPAHF. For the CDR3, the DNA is TGTGCCAGCAGCCAAGAGGGACAGGCCACCCCTGCCCACTTT.

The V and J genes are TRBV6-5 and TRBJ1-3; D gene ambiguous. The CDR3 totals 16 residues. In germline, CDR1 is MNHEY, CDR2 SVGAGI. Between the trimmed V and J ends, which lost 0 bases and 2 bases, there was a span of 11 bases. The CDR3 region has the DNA TGTGCCAGCAGTTACTCCGTCGCCAGTACTGGAAACACCATATATTTT. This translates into CASSYSVASTGNTIYF.

The chain's CDR3 is CASSLAPSGDQETQYF. DNA for the CDR3: TGCGCCAGCAGCTTGGCACCTAGCGGGGACCAAGAGACCCAGTACTTC. The chain uses TRBV5-1 and TRBJ2-5; TRBD2 aligns across 9 bases. There are 16 residues in the CDR3. J gave up 0 bases and V 0 bases, and 3 bases lay outside the gene matches. The germline CDR1 and CDR2 sequences are SGHRS and YFSETQ.

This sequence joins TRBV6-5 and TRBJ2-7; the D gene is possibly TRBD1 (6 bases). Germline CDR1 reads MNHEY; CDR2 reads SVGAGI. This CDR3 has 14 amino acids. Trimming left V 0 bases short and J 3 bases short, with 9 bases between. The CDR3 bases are TGTGCCAGCAGTTACTCACAGGGTAGCTACGAGCAGTACTTC. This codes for CASSYSQGSYEQYF.

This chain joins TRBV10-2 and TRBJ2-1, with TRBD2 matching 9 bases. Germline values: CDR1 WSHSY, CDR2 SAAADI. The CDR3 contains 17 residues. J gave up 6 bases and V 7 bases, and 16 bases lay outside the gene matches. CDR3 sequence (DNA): TGCGCCAGCAATCTGGCGGGGGGGATGCAGAGGAGCAATGAGCAGTTCTTC. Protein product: CASNLAGGMQRSNEQFF.

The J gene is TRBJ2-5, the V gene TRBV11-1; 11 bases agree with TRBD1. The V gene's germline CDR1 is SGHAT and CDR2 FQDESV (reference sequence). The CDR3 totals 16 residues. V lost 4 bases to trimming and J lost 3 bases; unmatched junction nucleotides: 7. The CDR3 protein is CASSYWTGGWEETQYF. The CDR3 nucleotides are TGTGCCAGCAGCTATTGGACAGGGGGCTGGGAAGAGACCCAGTACTTC.

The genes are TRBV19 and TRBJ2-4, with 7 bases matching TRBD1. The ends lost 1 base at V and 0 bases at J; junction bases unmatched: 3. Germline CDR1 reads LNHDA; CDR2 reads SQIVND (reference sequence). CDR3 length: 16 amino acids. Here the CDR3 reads CASSIGGQLAKNIQYF. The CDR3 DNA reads TGTGCCAGTAGTATAGGGGGACAGCTAGCCAAAAACATTCAGTACTTC.

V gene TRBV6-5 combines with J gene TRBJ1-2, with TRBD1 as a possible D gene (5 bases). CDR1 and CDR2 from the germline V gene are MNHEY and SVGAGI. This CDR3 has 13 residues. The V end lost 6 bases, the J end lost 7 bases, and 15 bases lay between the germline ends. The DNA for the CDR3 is TGTGCCAGCAGACTCGGAGGGAGGGGTGGCTACACCTTC. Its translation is CASRLGGRGGYTF.

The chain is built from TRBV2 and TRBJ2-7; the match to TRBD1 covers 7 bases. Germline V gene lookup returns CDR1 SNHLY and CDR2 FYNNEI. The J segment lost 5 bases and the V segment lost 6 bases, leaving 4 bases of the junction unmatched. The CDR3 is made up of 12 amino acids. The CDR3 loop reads CASSATGNEQYF. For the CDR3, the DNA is TGTGCCAGCAGCGCGACAGGGAACGAGCAGTACTTC.

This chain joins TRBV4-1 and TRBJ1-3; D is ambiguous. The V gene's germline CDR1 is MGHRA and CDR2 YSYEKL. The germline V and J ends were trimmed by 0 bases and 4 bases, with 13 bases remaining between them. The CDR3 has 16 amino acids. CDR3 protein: CASSQEGGRRGNTIYF. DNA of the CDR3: TGCGCCAGCAGCCAAGAGGGCGGGCGGCGAGGAAACACCATATATTTT.

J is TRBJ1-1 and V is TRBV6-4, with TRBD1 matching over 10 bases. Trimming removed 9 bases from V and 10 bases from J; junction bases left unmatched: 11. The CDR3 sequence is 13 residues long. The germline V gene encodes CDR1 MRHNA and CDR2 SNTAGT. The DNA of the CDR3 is TGTGCCAGACCGGGACAGGGGAGTAAGGGAGCTTTCTTT. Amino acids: CARPGQGSKGAFF.

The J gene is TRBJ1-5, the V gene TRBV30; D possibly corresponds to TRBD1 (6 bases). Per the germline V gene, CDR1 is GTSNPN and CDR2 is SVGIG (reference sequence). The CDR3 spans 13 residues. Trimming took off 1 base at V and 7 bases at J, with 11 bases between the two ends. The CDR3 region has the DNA TGTGCCTGGAGTGGGATCAGGGGCCAGCCCCAGCATTTT. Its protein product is CAWSGIRGQPQHF. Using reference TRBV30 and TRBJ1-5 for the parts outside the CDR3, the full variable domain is SQTIHQWPATLVQPVGSPLSLECTVEGTSNPNLYWYRQAAGRGLQLLFYSVGIGQISSEVPQNLSASRPQDRQFILSSKKLLLSDSGFYLCAWSGIRGQPQHFGDGTRLSIL.

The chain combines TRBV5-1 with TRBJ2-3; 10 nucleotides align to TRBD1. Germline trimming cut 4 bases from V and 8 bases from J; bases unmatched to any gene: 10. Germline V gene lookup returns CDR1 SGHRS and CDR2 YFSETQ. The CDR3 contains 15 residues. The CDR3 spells CASSPWGQGQTTQYF. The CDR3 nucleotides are TGCGCCAGCAGCCCGTGGGGACAGGGGCAGACTACGCAGTATTTT. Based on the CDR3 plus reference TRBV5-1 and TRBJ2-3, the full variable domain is KAGVTQTPRYLIKTRGQQVTLSCSPISGHRSVSWYQQTPGQGLQFLFEYFSETQRNKGNFPGRFSGRQFSNSRSEMNVSTLELGDSALYLCASSPWGQGQTTQYFGPGTRLTVL.

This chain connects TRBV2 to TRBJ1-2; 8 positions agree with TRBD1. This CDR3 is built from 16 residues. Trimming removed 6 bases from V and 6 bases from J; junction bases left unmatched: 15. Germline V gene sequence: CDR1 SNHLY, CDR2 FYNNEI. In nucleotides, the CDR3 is TGTGCCAGCAGCGTCAGACAGTCAGGGGGCTTAAATGGCTACACCTTC. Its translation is CASSVRQSGGLNGYTF.

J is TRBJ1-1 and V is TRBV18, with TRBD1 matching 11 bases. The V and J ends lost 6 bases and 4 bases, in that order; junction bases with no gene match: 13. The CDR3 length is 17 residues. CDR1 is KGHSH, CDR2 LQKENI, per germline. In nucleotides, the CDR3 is TGTGCCAGCTCGGCCGGGACAGGGGGAAGGAAAGGCACTGAAGCTTTCTTT. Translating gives CASSAGTGGRKGTEAFF.

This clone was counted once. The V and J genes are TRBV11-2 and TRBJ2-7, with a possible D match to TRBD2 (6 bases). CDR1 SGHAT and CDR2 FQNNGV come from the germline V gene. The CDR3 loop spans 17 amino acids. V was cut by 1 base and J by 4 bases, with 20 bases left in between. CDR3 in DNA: TGTGCCAGCAGCTTAGCATTTTCCGGGACTTCGGCTTACGAGCAGTACTTC. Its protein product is CASSLAFSGTSAYEQYF.

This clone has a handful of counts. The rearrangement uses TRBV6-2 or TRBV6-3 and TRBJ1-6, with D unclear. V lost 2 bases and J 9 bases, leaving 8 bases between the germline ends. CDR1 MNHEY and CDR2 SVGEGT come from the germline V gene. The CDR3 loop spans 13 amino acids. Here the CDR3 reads CASSYEWSSPLHF. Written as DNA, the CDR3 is TGTGCCAGCAGTTACGAGTGGAGTTCACCCCTCCACTTT.